This T cell receptor (beta chain) appears in the sequencing data of a study of T-cell memory formation after mild COVID-19. Overall study results and limits: Some clones that responded turned up in pre-infection memory, which suggests that cross-reactive memory joined in. A second wave expanding day 15 to 37 was CD4+-biased; contracting clones were balanced. The main location of contracting CD4+ clones was CM and EM, and that of contracting CD8+ clones was EMRA.

5'RACE with constant-segment primers yielded barcoded, UMI-tagged TCR alpha and TCR beta cDNA libraries. MiXCR, run by TCRdb on the 5' RACE reads, gives a single entry per CDR3 protein. The data hold some 280,000 distinct CDR3 sequences, with roughly 15% observed a single time. With respect to this clonotype: Its antigen is as yet unknown.

V lost 3 bases and J lost 7; bases outside the gene matches: 13. The CDR3 spans 16 residues. The germline gives CDR1 SGHRS, CDR2 YFSETQ. The source of this sequence is a young man who had mild COVID-19 (a few samples of this study predate the infection). Cell type and time point are not known. The source material was PBMCs or a T cell subset sorted from them (not recorded which). The J gene is TRBJ2-1, the V gene TRBV5-1, with 7 positions matching TRBD1. DNA of the CDR3: TGCGCCAGCAGCTACCTACTTAAGGACAGGCGAAATGAGCAGTTCTTC. As protein: CASSYLLKDRRNEQFF.